These T cell receptor beta chains were read from a single sample in a study of T cells after yellow fever vaccination. TCRdb used MiXCR to reprocess the 5' RACE reads, holding one entry per CDR3 protein. The sample carries about 160,000 distinct CDR3 sequences, approximately 6.7% recorded once. The sample here was CD4+ T cells sorted from PBMCs, taken roughly 5 days after the first yellow fever vaccination. These receptors all come from a man younger than 30 who received the YFV17D yellow fever vaccine. The CDR3 runs from the conserved cysteine through the conserved F or W. The D gene is left open where the match is weak. Some rows mark clone size as missing; the rest say once, few, many or name a class of expanded clone.

v_call	j_call	d_call	clone_size	cdr3_aa	cdr3_nt
TRBV9	TRBJ1-6	TRBD1	many	CASSVLGTANSPLHF	TGTGCCAGCAGCGTACTAGGGACAGCTAATTCACCCCTCCACTTT
TRBV20-1	TRBJ1-2	.	few	CSANPDFGGYTF	TGCAGTGCTAACCCAGATTTTGGTGGCTACACCTTC
TRBV25-1	TRBJ1-5	.	few	CASSGDTYNQPQHF	TGTGCCAGCAGTGGGGACACCTACAATCAGCCCCAGCATTTT
TRBV6-1	TRBJ1-1	.	many	CASSARTENTEAFF	TGTGCCAGCAGTGCGCGGACAGAGAACACTGAAGCTTTCTTT
TRBV5-1	TRBJ2-1	TRBD1	.	CASTPSPDRRNEQFF	TGCGCCAGCACCCCCTCTCCGGACAGGAGGAATGAGCAGTTCTTC
TRBV6-5	TRBJ2-7	TRBD2	few	CASSWAGTSGYEQYF	TGTGCCAGCAGTTGGGCGGGGACTAGCGGCTACGAGCAGTACTTC
TRBV7-3	TRBJ2-3	.	many	CASSLSGLADTQYF	TGTGCCAGCAGCCTAAGCGGGCTAGCAGATACGCAGTATTTT
TRBV10-3	TRBJ2-1	TRBD2	many	CAMASGGYNEQFF	TGTGCCATGGCGAGCGGGGGATACAATGAGCAGTTCTTC
TRBV20-1	TRBJ2-2	TRBD2	.	CSAKSGGASGELFF	TGCAGTGCTAAGAGCGGGGGGGCCTCCGGGGAGCTGTTTTTT
TRBV19	TRBJ2-1	TRBD2	few	CASTLRPGGGLNEQFF	TGTGCCAGTACCCTCAGGCCGGGGGGGGGCCTCAATGAGCAGTTCTTC
TRBV18	TRBJ1-1	.	many	CASSPRTENTEAFF	TGTGCCAGCTCACCAAGAACAGAGAACACTGAAGCTTTCTTT
TRBV7-2	TRBJ1-4	.	.	CASTNRRATNEKLFF	TGTGCCAGCACTAACCGGAGGGCAACTAATGAAAAACTGTTTTTT
TRBV20-1	TRBJ2-1	.	many	CSASPGGPYNEQFF	TGCAGTGCTAGCCCCGGGGGGCCTTACAATGAGCAGTTCTTC
TRBV2	TRBJ2-5	TRBD1	many	CASSATRDRGQETQYF	TGTGCCAGCAGTGCCACCCGGGACAGGGGGCAAGAGACCCAGTACTTC
TRBV24-1	TRBJ2-5	.	.	CATSDPVRTQETQYF	TGTGCCACCAGTGATCCCGTCCGGACCCAAGAGACCCAGTACTTC
TRBV5-1	TRBJ2-6	.	few	CASSLATAAGANVLTF	TGCGCCAGCAGCTTGGCTACCGCCGCTGGGGCCAACGTCCTGACTTTC
TRBV12-3/TRBV12-4	TRBJ1-5	.	few	CASSLATGNQPQHF	TGTGCCAGCAGTTTAGCAACGGGAAATCAGCCCCAGCATTTT
TRBV7-2	TRBJ2-1	.	few	CASSLNGGWPYNEQFF	TGTGCCAGCAGCTTAAATGGGGGCTGGCCCTACAATGAGCAGTTCTTC
TRBV15	TRBJ2-1	.	many	CATSRSNRGGNEQFF	TGTGCCACCAGCAGATCCAATAGGGGGGGGAATGAGCAGTTCTTC
TRBV27	TRBJ2-1	TRBD2	few	CASTTIAGGFNEQFF	TGTGCCAGCACCACAATAGCGGGGGGCTTCAATGAGCAGTTCTTC
TRBV5-1	TRBJ1-5	TRBD1	many	CASSVGQGNQPQHF	TGCGCCAGCAGCGTGGGACAGGGGAATCAGCCCCAGCATTTT
TRBV20-1	TRBJ2-2	TRBD2	few	CSAPTSGALINTGELFF	TGCAGTGCGCCGACTAGCGGGGCACTCATAAACACCGGGGAGCTGTTTTTT
TRBV7-2	TRBJ1-6	.	few	CASSFANSPLHF	TGTGCCAGCAGCTTCGCGAATTCACCCCTCCACTTT
TRBV5-1	TRBJ2-2	TRBD1	many	CASSPYARTGPGELFF	TGCGCCAGCAGCCCCTACGCTCGGACAGGGCCCGGGGAGCTGTTTTTT
TRBV5-1	TRBJ2-2	TRBD2	.	CASSPGGTNTGELFF	TGCGCCAGCAGTCCGGGGGGAACCAACACCGGGGAGCTGTTTTTT
TRBV19	TRBJ2-3	.	many	CASSNEGYSSTDTQYF	TGTGCCAGTAGTAATGAAGGGTACTCTAGCACAGATACGCAGTATTTT
TRBV12-3/TRBV12-4	TRBJ2-7	.	many	CASSEGSAGLYEQYF	TGTGCCAGCAGCGAGGGGTCGGCCGGGCTCTACGAGCAGTACTTC
TRBV9	TRBJ2-1	.	many	CASSVATQTSVNEQFF	TGTGCCAGCAGCGTAGCTACCCAGACTTCAGTCAATGAGCAGTTCTTC
TRBV18	TRBJ2-1	.	.	CASSQGRGEQFF	TGTGCCAGCTCACAAGGGCGCGGTGAGCAGTTCTTC
TRBV12-3/TRBV12-4	TRBJ1-5	TRBD1	.	CASSPGQGRRNQPQHF	TGTGCCAGCAGTCCCGGACAGGGGAGGCGGAATCAGCCCCAGCATTTT
TRBV5-6	TRBJ2-1	.	.	CASSLSMGSEQFF	TGTGCCAGCAGCTTATCGATGGGCAGTGAGCAGTTCTTC
TRBV27	TRBJ2-3	.	many	CASTKRGTDTQYF	TGTGCCAGCACCAAGAGGGGCACAGATACGCAGTATTTT
TRBV5-1	TRBJ2-2	TRBD1	many	CASRGTVVTGELFF	TGCGCCAGCAGGGGGACAGTCGTCACCGGGGAGCTGTTTTTT
TRBV7-3	TRBJ2-2	.	many	CASSWTVRGELFF	TGTGCCAGCAGCTGGACCGTCAGGGGGGAGCTGTTTTTT
TRBV5-1	TRBJ2-5	.	many	CASSLQGGQETQYF	TGCGCCAGCAGCTTACAGGGAGGGCAAGAGACCCAGTACTTC
TRBV6-2/TRBV6-3	TRBJ2-1	.	many	CASTSHFGRVVGNEQFF	TGTGCCAGCACCTCTCATTTCGGCAGGGTGGTTGGAAATGAGCAGTTCTTC
TRBV5-1	TRBJ2-1	TRBD2	many	CASSLFASGHSYNEQFF	TGCGCCAGCAGCTTGTTTGCTAGCGGTCACTCCTACAATGAGCAGTTCTTC
TRBV20-1	TRBJ2-3	TRBD1	.	CSATGQGRDTQYF	TGCAGTGCCACGGGACAGGGGAGAGATACGCAGTATTTT
TRBV24-1	TRBJ2-1	TRBD1	few	CATSENPGTDYNEQFF	TGTGCCACCAGTGAAAATCCCGGGACAGACTACAATGAGCAGTTCTTC
TRBV4-3	TRBJ2-3	.	many	CASSQRGGPTDTQYF	TGCGCCAGCAGCCAAAGGGGGGGACCCACAGATACGCAGTATTTT